These T cell receptor beta chains were read from a single sample in a study of control samples from healthy donors and cancer patients. Produced via immunoSEQ multiplex PCR; TCRdb's table is partial and in-frame only. The data contain around 95,000 clones, about 90% of them seen just once; the ten biggest clones take up approximately 20%. Sequencing was done on a sample of blood. These receptors were collected from a woman in her forties or fifties in good health. CDR3s include the opening cysteine and the closing phenylalanine or tryptophan. Each record gives: V gene, CDR3 length, D gene, J gene, clone size, CDR3 DNA, CDR3 protein. D genes are given only for firm matches. Size values are once, few and many counts, or a class for expanded clones, and some rows have none.

v_gene: TRBV9; len: 13; d_gene: .; j_gene: TRBJ2-5; abundance: .; CDR3nt: TGTGCCAGCAGCGTACTCCAAGACGGGACCCAGTACTTC; CDR3aa: CASSVLQDGTQYF
v_gene: TRBV27; len: 11; d_gene: .; j_gene: TRBJ2-1; abundance: .; CDR3nt: TGTGCTTCCGGGCCCTACAATGAGCAGTTCTTC; CDR3aa: CASGPYNEQFF
v_gene: TRBV9; len: 18; d_gene: .; j_gene: TRBJ2-1; abundance: .; CDR3nt: TGTGCCAGCAGCGTAGTGGGCGGCAGGGCTTCACGCTACAATGAGCAGTTCTTC; CDR3aa: CASSVVGGRASRYNEQFF
v_gene: TRBV28; len: 11; d_gene: .; j_gene: TRBJ1-2; abundance: once; CDR3nt: TGTGCCAGCAGGTGGGAAGGCGGCTACACCTTC; CDR3aa: CASRWEGGYTF
v_gene: TRBV7-8; len: 15; d_gene: TRBD1; j_gene: TRBJ1-4; abundance: .; CDR3nt: TGTGCCAGCAGCTTCCGGACAGGGGGGAATGAAAAACTGTTTTTT; CDR3aa: CASSFRTGGNEKLFF
v_gene: TRBV5-8; len: 15; d_gene: TRBD2; j_gene: TRBJ2-3; abundance: .; CDR3nt: TGTGCCAGCCCTAGCGGGGGGGCAGCCAGAGATACGCAGTATTTT; CDR3aa: CASPSGGAARDTQYF
v_gene: TRBV27; len: 16; d_gene: TRBD2; j_gene: TRBJ2-1; abundance: .; CDR3nt: TGTGCCAGCAGTTTACGCCCCGGGGGGCGGGGGGGCCTCGGGTTCTTC; CDR3aa: CASSLRPGGRGGLGFF
v_gene: TRBV11-2; len: 15; d_gene: .; j_gene: TRBJ2-2; abundance: .; CDR3nt: TGTGCCAGCAGCTTAGTTGGGGGCGATACCGGGGAGCTGTTTTTT; CDR3aa: CASSLVGGDTGELFF
v_gene: TRBV30; len: 14; d_gene: .; j_gene: TRBJ2-2; abundance: .; CDR3nt: TGTGCCTGGAAGTACGGGACGGGTACCGGGGAGCTGTTTTTT; CDR3aa: CAWKYGTGTGELFF
v_gene: TRBV7-6; len: 13; d_gene: .; j_gene: TRBJ1-1; abundance: .; CDR3nt: TGTGCCAGCAGCCTCCAAAAGGCCACTGAAGCTTTCTTT; CDR3aa: CASSLQKATEAFF
v_gene: TRBV19; len: 17; d_gene: TRBD1; j_gene: TRBJ2-2; abundance: .; CDR3nt: TGTGCCAGTAGTAGGCGGGACAGGGGGCGCCTAGGCGGGGAGCTGTTTTTT; CDR3aa: CASSRRDRGRLGGELFF
v_gene: TRBV5-4; len: 14; d_gene: .; j_gene: TRBJ2-1; abundance: .; CDR3nt: TGTGCCAGCAGCCCAGACCGCCTCCTCAATGAGCAGTTCTTC; CDR3aa: CASSPDRLLNEQFF
v_gene: TRBV6-6; len: 15; d_gene: .; j_gene: TRBJ1-3; abundance: .; CDR3nt: TGTGCCAGCAACGGGGATGTAGCCTCTGGAAACACCATATATTTT; CDR3aa: CASNGDVASGNTIYF
v_gene: TRBV7-2; len: 15; d_gene: .; j_gene: TRBJ2-1; abundance: .; CDR3nt: TGTGCCAGCAGCTTAGACGGAGGGCCCTACAATGAGCAGTTCTTC; CDR3aa: CASSLDGGPYNEQFF
v_gene: TRBV30; len: 16; d_gene: .; j_gene: TRBJ2-5; abundance: once; CDR3nt: TGTGCCTGGAGTGGTTACCTCACAGGACCCCAAGAGACCCAGTACTTC; CDR3aa: CAWSGYLTGPQETQYF
v_gene: TRBV6-5; len: 13; d_gene: .; j_gene: TRBJ2-1; abundance: .; CDR3nt: TGTGCCAGCACTGGGTCCCCCTACAATGAGCAGTTCTTC; CDR3aa: CASTGSPYNEQFF
v_gene: TRBV9; len: 16; d_gene: .; j_gene: TRBJ2-3; abundance: .; CDR3nt: TGTGCCAGCAGCGTACCCCTGGGACGGGGACCAGATACGCAGTATTTT; CDR3aa: CASSVPLGRGPDTQYF
v_gene: TRBV5-1; len: 13; d_gene: .; j_gene: TRBJ2-1; abundance: .; CDR3nt: TGCGCCAGCAGCACGGACGGGGCGAATGAGCAGTTCTTC; CDR3aa: CASSTDGANEQFF
v_gene: TRBV15; len: 16; d_gene: .; j_gene: TRBJ2-1; abundance: once; CDR3nt: TGTGCCACCAGCAGAGATCGGGGATACGTAGACAATGAGCAGTTCTTC; CDR3aa: CATSRDRGYVDNEQFF
v_gene: TRBV29-1; len: 13; d_gene: TRBD1; j_gene: TRBJ1-3; abundance: .; CDR3nt: TGCAGCGTTCGGACAGGGTTGGGAAACACCATATATTTT; CDR3aa: CSVRTGLGNTIYF
v_gene: TRBV9; len: 16; d_gene: TRBD2; j_gene: TRBJ2-1; abundance: .; CDR3nt: TGTGCCAGCAGCACTCTAGCGGGGGTCCTTTACAATGAGCAGTTCTTC; CDR3aa: CASSTLAGVLYNEQFF
v_gene: TRBV12-3/TRBV12-4; len: 12; d_gene: .; j_gene: TRBJ1-5; abundance: once; CDR3nt: TGTGCCAGCAGTTTTAATTCTCAGCCCCAGCATTTT; CDR3aa: CASSFNSQPQHF
v_gene: TRBV9; len: 15; d_gene: .; j_gene: TRBJ1-1; abundance: .; CDR3nt: TGTGCTAGCAGCGTAGGATACGGGAGGAACACTGAAGCTTTCTTT; CDR3aa: CASSVGYGRNTEAFF
v_gene: TRBV2; len: 14; d_gene: .; j_gene: TRBJ1-5; abundance: .; CDR3nt: TGTGCCAGCAGTGTTCAGGGGAACAATCAGCCCCAGCATTTT; CDR3aa: CASSVQGNNQPQHF
v_gene: TRBV9; len: 18; d_gene: .; j_gene: TRBJ1-5; abundance: .; CDR3nt: TGTGCCAGCAGCCGGCCGTTTCAGGAGGGGCACAGCAATCAGCCCCAGCATTTT; CDR3aa: CASSRPFQEGHSNQPQHF
v_gene: TRBV25-1; len: 13; d_gene: .; j_gene: TRBJ1-1; abundance: once; CDR3nt: TGTGCCAGCAGTGCCCAGGGTAGGACTGAAGCTTTCTTT; CDR3aa: CASSAQGRTEAFF
v_gene: TRBV2; len: 14; d_gene: .; j_gene: TRBJ1-2; abundance: many; CDR3nt: TGTGCCAGCAGTGATGGGACTTCTAACTATGGCTACACCTTC; CDR3aa: CASSDGTSNYGYTF
v_gene: TRBV18; len: 18; d_gene: TRBD1; j_gene: TRBJ2-4; abundance: .; CDR3nt: TGTGCCAGCTCACCGTTAGAAAGGGACAGGGGGGCCAAAAACATTCAGTACTTC; CDR3aa: CASSPLERDRGAKNIQYF
v_gene: TRBV19; len: 16; d_gene: TRBD1; j_gene: TRBJ1-2; abundance: .; CDR3nt: TGTGCCAGTAGCATCAACCAGGGGGGCCAATACTATGGCTACACCTTC; CDR3aa: CASSINQGGQYYGYTF
v_gene: TRBV5-4; len: 15; d_gene: .; j_gene: TRBJ2-3; abundance: .; CDR3nt: TGTGCCAGCAGCCCCCCGAGACCGCGAGGAGATACGCAGTATTTT; CDR3aa: CASSPPRPRGDTQYF
v_gene: TRBV10-3; len: 11; d_gene: .; j_gene: TRBJ2-7; abundance: .; CDR3nt: TGTGCCACCTCCCCCTCCTACGAGCAGTACTTC; CDR3aa: CATSPSYEQYF
v_gene: TRBV5-1; len: 15; d_gene: TRBD1; j_gene: TRBJ2-7; abundance: .; CDR3nt: TGCGCCAGCAGTCTGGGGTCTGGACAGGCCTACGAGCAGTACTTC; CDR3aa: CASSLGSGQAYEQYF
v_gene: TRBV30; len: 12; d_gene: .; j_gene: TRBJ1-1; abundance: once; CDR3nt: TGTGCCTGGAGTCAGACAAACGGACGAGCTTTCTTT; CDR3aa: CAWSQTNGRAFF
v_gene: TRBV7-9; len: 15; d_gene: TRBD2; j_gene: TRBJ2-1; abundance: once; CDR3nt: TGTGCCAGCAGCTTAACCGCGGGAGGGCCTAATGAGCAGTTCTTC; CDR3aa: CASSLTAGGPNEQFF
v_gene: TRBV11-1; len: 13; d_gene: .; j_gene: TRBJ1-4; abundance: .; CDR3nt: TGTGCCAGCAGTAAGACGGTGGATGAAAAACTGTTTTTT; CDR3aa: CASSKTVDEKLFF
v_gene: TRBV5-1; len: 15; d_gene: TRBD1; j_gene: TRBJ1-2; abundance: .; CDR3nt: TGCGCCAGCAGCTTGCAGGACAGGGTAAACTATGGCTACACCTTC; CDR3aa: CASSLQDRVNYGYTF
v_gene: TRBV5-4; len: 14; d_gene: .; j_gene: TRBJ1-1; abundance: once; CDR3nt: TGTGCCAGCTCATCCAGGACAGCGAACACTGAAGCTTTCTTT; CDR3aa: CASSSRTANTEAFF
v_gene: TRBV5-8; len: 16; d_gene: .; j_gene: TRBJ1-4; abundance: .; CDR3nt: TGTGCCAGCAGCAGCTACGGACAGCCACCTAATGAAAAACTGTTTTTT; CDR3aa: CASSSYGQPPNEKLFF
v_gene: TRBV6-4; len: 13; d_gene: TRBD1; j_gene: TRBJ1-6; abundance: .; CDR3nt: TGTGCCAGCAGGGGACAGGGAAACTCACCCCTCCACTTT; CDR3aa: CASRGQGNSPLHF
v_gene: TRBV7-2; len: 17; d_gene: .; j_gene: TRBJ1-1; abundance: .; CDR3nt: TGTGCCAGCAGCTTCCCCCAGAAACAGGGAGGGAACACTGAAGCTTTCTTT; CDR3aa: CASSFPQKQGGNTEAFF
v_gene: TRBV19; len: 13; d_gene: .; j_gene: TRBJ1-5; abundance: .; CDR3nt: TGTGCCAGTAGTATAATAGGGAATCAGCCCCAGCATTTT; CDR3aa: CASSIIGNQPQHF
v_gene: TRBV9; len: 13; d_gene: .; j_gene: TRBJ1-1; abundance: .; CDR3nt: TGTGCCAGCAGCCTCAAAACAGGTTCTGAAGCTTTCTTT; CDR3aa: CASSLKTGSEAFF